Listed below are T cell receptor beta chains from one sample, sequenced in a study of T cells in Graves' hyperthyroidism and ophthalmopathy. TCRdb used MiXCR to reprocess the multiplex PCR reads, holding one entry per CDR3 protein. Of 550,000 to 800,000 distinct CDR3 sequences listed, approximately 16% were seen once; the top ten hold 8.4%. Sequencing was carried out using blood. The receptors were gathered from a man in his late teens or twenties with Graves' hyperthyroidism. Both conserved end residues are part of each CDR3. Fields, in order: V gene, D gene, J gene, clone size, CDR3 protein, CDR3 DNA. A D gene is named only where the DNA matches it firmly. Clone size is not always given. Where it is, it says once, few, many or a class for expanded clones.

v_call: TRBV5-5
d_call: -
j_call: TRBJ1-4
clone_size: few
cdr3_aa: CASSLVGTNNEKLFF
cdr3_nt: TGTGCCAGCAGCTTGGTTGGGACTAATAATGAAAAACTGTTTTTT

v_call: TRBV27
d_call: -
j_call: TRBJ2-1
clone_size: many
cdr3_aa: CASSLWGAGSYNEQFF
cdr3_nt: TGTGCCAGCAGTTTATGGGGGGCCGGCTCCTACAATGAGCAGTTCTTC

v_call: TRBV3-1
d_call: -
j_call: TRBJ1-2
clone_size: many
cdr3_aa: CASTGTAYGYTF
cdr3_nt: TGTGCCAGCACCGGCACAGCCTATGGCTACACCTTC

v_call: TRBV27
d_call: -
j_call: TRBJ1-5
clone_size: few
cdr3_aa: CASSLSREGNQPQHF
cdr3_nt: TGTGCCAGCAGTTTATCCAGGGAGGGCAATCAGCCCCAGCATTTT

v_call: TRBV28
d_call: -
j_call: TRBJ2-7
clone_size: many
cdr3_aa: CASGDVYEQYF
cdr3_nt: TGTGCCAGCGGGGACGTCTACGAGCAGTACTTC

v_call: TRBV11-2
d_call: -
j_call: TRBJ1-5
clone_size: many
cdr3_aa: CASSLGLGSGEQPQHF
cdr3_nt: TGTGCCAGCAGCTTAGGTCTCGGTTCCGGGGAACAGCCCCAGCATTTT

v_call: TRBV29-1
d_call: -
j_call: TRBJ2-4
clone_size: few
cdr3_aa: CSVEGSLNIQYF
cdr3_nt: TGCAGCGTTGAAGGCAGCTTAAACATTCAGTACTTC

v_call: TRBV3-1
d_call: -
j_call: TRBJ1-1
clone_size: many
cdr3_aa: CASSQAASGEAFF
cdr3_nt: TGTGCCAGCAGCCAAGCGGCCTCAGGTGAAGCTTTCTTT

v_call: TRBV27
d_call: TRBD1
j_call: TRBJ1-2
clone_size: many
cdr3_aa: CASSLSGTENGYTF
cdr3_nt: TGTGCCAGCAGTTTATCCGGGACAGAGAATGGCTACACCTTC

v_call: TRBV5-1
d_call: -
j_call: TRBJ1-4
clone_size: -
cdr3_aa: CASSFRGYSTTNEKLFF
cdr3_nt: TGCGCCAGCAGCTTTCGGGGGTACAGCACAACTAATGAAAAACTGTTTTTT

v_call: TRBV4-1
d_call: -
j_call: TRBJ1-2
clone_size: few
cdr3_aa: CASSQESMTGYTF
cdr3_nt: TGCGCCAGCAGCCAAGAGTCCATGACGGGCTACACCTTC

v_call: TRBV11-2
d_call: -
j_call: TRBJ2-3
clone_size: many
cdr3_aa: CASSWVRETDTQYF
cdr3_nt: TGTGCCAGCAGCTGGGTGAGGGAAACAGATACGCAGTATTTT

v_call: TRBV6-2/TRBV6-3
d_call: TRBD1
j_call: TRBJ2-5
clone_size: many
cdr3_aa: CASINRGIETQYF
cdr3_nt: TGTGCCAGCATAAACAGGGGTATAGAGACCCAGTACTTC

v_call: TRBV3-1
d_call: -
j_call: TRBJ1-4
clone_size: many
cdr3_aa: CASSRQTNEKLFF
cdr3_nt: TGTGCCAGCAGCCGGCAAACGAATGAAAAACTGTTTTTT

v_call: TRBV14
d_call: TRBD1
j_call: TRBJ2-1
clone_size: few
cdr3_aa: CASSQVPTGRGEQFF
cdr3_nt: TGTGCCAGCAGCCAAGTTCCGACAGGGCGCGGCGAGCAGTTCTTC

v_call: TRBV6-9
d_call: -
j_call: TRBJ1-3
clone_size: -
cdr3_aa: CASSYAYRAGNTIYF
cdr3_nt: TGTGCCAGCAGTTATGCGTACAGGGCTGGAAACACCATATATTTT

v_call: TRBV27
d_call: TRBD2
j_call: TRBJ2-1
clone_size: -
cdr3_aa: CASSSQAGGPVNEQFF
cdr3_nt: TGTGCCAGCAGTTCTCAAGCGGGAGGGCCGGTCAATGAGCAGTTCTTC

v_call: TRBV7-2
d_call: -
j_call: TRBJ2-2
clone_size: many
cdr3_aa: CASSRQGGSGELFF
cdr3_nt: TGTGCCAGCAGTCGGCAGGGTGGAAGCGGGGAGCTGTTTTTT

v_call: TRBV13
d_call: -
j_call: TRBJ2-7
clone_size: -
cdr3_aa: CASSHSFRGGTYEQYF
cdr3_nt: TGTGCCAGCAGCCACTCTTTTCGAGGGGGAACCTACGAGCAGTACTTC

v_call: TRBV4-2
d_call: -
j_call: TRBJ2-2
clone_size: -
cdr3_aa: CASSHSGLNTGELFF
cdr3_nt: TGTGCCAGCAGCCATTCGGGACTTAACACCGGGGAGCTGTTTTTT

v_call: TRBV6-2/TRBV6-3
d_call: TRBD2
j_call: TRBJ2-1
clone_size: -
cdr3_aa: CASSYRVAGVYNEQFF
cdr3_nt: TGTGCCAGCAGTTACAGGGTAGCGGGGGTCTACAATGAGCAGTTCTTC

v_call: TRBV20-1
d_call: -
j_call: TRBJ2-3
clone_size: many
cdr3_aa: CSARAVAVSTDTQYF
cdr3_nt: TGCAGTGCTAGAGCTGTAGCGGTCAGCACAGATACGCAGTATTTT

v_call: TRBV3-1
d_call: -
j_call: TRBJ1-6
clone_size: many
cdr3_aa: CASSQTHRSPLHF
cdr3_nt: TGTGCCAGCAGCCAAACCCACAGGTCACCCCTCCACTTT

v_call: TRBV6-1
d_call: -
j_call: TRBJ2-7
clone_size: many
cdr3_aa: CASPGQRKYEQYF
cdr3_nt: TGTGCCAGCCCGGGACAACGTAAGTACGAGCAGTACTTC

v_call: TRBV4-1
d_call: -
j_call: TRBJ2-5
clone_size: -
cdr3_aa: CASSPISGAGETQYF
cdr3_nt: TGCGCCAGCAGCCCCATCTCCGGGGCGGGAGAGACCCAGTACTTC

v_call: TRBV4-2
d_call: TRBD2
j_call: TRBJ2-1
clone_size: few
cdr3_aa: CASSSRLAGDYNEQFF
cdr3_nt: TGTGCCAGCAGCTCCCGACTAGCGGGAGACTACAATGAGCAGTTCTTC

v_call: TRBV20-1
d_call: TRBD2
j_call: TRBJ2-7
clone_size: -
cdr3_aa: CSARPWTSASYEQYF
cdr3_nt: TGCAGTGCTAGACCCTGGACTAGCGCCTCCTACGAGCAGTACTTC

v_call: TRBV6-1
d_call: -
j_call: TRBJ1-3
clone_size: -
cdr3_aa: CASSEMVGNTIYF
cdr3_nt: TGTGCCAGCAGTGAGATGGTAGGAAACACCATATATTTT

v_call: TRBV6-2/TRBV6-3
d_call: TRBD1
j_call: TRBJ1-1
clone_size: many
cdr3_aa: CATSGQGLPYTEAFF
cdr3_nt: TGTGCCACCTCGGGACAGGGTCTACCATACACTGAAGCTTTCTTT

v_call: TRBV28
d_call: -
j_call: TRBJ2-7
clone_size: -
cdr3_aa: CASSQAGRIYYGQYF
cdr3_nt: TGTGCCAGCAGCCAAGCCGGGAGAATCTACTACGGGCAGTACTTC

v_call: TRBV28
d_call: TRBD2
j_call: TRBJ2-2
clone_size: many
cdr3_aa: CASTSGNTGELFF
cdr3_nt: TGTGCCAGCACTAGCGGCAACACCGGGGAGCTGTTTTTT

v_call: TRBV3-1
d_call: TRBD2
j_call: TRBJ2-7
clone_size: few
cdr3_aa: CAAGRVGEQYF
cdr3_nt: TGTGCCGCCGGGAGGGTTGGTGAGCAGTACTTC

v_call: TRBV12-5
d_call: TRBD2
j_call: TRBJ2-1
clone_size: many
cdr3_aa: CASAALAGGPDEQFF
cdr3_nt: TGTGCTAGTGCCGCCCTAGCGGGAGGGCCCGATGAGCAGTTCTTC

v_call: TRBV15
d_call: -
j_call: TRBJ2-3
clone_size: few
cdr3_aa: CATSRDRRDTQYF
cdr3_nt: TGTGCCACCAGCAGAGATCGGAGAGATACGCAGTATTTT

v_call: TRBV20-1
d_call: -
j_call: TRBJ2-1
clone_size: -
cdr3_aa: CSARDIGGPSSYNEQSF
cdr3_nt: TGCAGTGCTAGAGATATCGGCGGGCCGAGCTCCTACAATGAGCAGTCCTTC

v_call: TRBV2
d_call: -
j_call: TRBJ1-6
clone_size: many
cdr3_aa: CASRRVESPLHF
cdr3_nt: TGTGCCAGCAGGAGGGTGGAATCACCCCTCCACTTT

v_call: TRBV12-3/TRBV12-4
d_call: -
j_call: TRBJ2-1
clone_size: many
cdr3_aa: CASSLNTRSSYNEQFF
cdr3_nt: TGTGCCAGCAGTTTAAATACAAGGAGCTCCTACAATGAGCAGTTCTTC

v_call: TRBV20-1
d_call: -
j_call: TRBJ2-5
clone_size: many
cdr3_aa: CSGKGGGETQYF
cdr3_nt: TGCAGTGGGAAGGGGGGGGGAGAGACCCAGTACTTC

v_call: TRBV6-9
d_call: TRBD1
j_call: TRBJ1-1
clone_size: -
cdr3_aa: CASSSKTGGNEAFF
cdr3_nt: TGTGCCAGCAGTTCCAAAACAGGGGGCAATGAAGCTTTCTTT

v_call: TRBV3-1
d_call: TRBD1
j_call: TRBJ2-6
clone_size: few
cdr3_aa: CASKRQGEFGANVLTF
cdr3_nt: TGTGCCAGCAAACGACAGGGGGAGTTTGGGGCCAACGTCCTGACTTTC

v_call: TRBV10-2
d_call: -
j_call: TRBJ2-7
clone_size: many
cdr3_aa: CASSEGLATYEQYF
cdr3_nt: TGCGCCAGCAGTGAAGGCCTAGCGACCTACGAGCAGTACTTC

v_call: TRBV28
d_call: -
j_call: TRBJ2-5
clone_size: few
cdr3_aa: CASRATGLENQYF
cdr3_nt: TGTGCCAGCAGAGCTACAGGGTTAGAGAACCAGTACTTC

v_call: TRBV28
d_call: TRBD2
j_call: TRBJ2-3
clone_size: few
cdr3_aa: CASILAGGNTDTQYF
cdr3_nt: TGTGCCAGCATCTTAGCGGGAGGAAACACAGATACGCAGTATTTT

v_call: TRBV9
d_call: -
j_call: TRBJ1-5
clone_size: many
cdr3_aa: CASSADSSNQPQHF
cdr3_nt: TGTGCCAGCAGCGCGGACAGTAGCAATCAGCCCCAGCATTTT

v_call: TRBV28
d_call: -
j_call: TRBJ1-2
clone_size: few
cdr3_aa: CASSPAELANYGYTF
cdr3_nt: TGTGCCAGCAGCCCGGCCGAGTTAGCTAACTATGGCTACACCTTC

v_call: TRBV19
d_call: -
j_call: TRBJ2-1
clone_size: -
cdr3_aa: CASNLGPFNEQFF
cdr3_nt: TGTGCCAGTAATCTGGGGCCTTTCAATGAGCAGTTCTTC

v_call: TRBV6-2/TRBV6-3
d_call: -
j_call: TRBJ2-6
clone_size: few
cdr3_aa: CASSFKPGSGANVLTF
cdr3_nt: TGTGCCAGCAGTTTCAAGCCGGGCTCTGGGGCCAACGTCCTGACTTTC

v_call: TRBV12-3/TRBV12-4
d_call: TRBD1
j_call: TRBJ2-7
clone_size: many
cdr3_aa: CASSFRQGSYEQYF
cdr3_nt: TGTGCCAGCAGTTTTAGACAGGGGAGCTACGAGCAGTACTTC

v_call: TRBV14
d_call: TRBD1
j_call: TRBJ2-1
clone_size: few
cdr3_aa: CASSRLGQDNEQFF
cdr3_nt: TGTGCCAGCAGCCGGTTGGGACAGGACAATGAGCAGTTCTTC

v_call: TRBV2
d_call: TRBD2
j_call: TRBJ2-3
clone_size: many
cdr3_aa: CASSVAGGGTDTQYF
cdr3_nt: TGTGCCAGCAGTGTGGCGGGGGGAGGCACAGATACGCAGTATTTT

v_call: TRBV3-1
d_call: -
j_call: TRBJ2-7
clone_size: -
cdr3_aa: CASSQSVSYYEQYF
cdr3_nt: TGTGCCAGCAGCCAAAGTGTGTCATACTACGAGCAGTACTTC